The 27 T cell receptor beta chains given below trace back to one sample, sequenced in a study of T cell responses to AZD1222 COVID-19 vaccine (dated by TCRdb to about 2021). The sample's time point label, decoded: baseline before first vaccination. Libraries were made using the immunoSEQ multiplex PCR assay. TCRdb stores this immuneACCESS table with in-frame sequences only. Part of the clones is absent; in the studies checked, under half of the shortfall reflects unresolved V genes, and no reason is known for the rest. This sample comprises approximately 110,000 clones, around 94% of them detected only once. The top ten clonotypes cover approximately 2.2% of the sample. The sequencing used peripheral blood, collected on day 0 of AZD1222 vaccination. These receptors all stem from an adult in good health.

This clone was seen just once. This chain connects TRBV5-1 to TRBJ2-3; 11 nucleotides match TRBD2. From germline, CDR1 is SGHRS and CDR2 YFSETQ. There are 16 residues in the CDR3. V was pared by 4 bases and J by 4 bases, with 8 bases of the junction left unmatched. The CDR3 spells CASSPSLAGGADTQYF. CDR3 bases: TGCGCCAGCAGCCCCAGTTTAGCGGGGGGGGCAGATACGCAGTATTTT.

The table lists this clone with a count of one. The CDR3 nucleotides are TGCGCCAGCAGCTCGGGATGGGGGGCGGACACTGAAGCTTTCTTT. Residues: CASSSGWGADTEAFF. The V call is TRBV5-1, the J call TRBJ1-1; the D gene is possibly TRBD1 (6 bases). The V and J ends lost 3 bases and 3 bases respectively, with 15 bases between them. The length of the CDR3 is 15 residues. Germline CDR1 and CDR2: SGHRS and YFSETQ.

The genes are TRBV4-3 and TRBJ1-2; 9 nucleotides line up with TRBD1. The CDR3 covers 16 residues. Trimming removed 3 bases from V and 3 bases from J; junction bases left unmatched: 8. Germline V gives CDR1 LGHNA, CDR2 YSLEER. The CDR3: CASSQGLTGGYYGYTF. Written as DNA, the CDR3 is TGCGCCAGCAGCCAGGGACTGACAGGGGGATACTATGGCTACACCTTC.

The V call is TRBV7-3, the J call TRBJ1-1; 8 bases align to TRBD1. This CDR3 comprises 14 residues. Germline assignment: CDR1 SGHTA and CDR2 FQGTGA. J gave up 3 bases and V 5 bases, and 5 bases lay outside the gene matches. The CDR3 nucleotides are TGTGCCAGCAGCGCATTGACAGGGGACACTGAAGCTTTCTTT. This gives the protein CASSALTGDTEAFF.

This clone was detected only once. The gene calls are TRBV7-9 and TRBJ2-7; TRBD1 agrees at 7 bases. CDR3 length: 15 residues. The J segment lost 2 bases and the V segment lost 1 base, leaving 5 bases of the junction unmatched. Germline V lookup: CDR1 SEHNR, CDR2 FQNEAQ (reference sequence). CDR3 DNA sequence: TGTGCCAGCAGCTTAGGGGAGAGGGGGCCCTACGAGCAGTACTTC. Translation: CASSLGERGPYEQYF.

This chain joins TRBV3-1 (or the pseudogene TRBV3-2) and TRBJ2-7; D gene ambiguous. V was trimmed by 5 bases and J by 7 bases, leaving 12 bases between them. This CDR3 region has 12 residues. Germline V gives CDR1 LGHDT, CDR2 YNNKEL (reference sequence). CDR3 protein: CASSDTTREQYF. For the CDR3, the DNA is TGTGCCAGCAGCGACACTACACGAGAGCAGTACTTC.

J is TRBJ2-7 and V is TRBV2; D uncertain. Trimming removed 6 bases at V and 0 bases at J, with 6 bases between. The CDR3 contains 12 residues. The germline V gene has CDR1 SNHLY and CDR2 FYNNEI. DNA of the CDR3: TGTGCCAGCAGGCCCAACTCCTACGAGCAGTACTTC. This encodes CASRPNSYEQYF.

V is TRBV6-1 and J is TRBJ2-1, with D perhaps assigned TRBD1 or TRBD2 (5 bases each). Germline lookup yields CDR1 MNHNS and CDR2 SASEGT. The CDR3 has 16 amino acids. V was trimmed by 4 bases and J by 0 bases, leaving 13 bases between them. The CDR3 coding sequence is TGTGCCAGCAGTGTAGGGGACGGAAGCTCCTACAATGAGCAGTTCTTC. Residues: CASSVGDGSSYNEQFF.

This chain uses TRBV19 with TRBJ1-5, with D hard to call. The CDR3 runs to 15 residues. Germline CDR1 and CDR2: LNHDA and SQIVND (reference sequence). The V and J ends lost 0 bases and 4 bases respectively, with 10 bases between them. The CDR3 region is CASSIDHEVNQPQHF. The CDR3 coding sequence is TGTGCCAGTAGTATAGATCACGAGGTAAATCAGCCCCAGCATTTT. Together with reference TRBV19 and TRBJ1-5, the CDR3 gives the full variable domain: DGGITQSPKYLFRKEGQNVTLSCEQNLNHDAMYWYRQDPGQGLRLIYYSQIVNDFQKGDIAEGYSVSREKKESFPLTVTSAQKNPTAFYLCASSIDHEVNQPQHFGDGTRLSIL.

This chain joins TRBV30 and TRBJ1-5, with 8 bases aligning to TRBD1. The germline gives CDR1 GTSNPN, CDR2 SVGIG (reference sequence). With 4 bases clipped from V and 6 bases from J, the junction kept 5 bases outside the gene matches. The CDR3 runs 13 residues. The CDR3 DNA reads TGTGCCTGGACAGGGGGCGGCGGTCAGCCCCAGCATTTT. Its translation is CAWTGGGGQPQHF.

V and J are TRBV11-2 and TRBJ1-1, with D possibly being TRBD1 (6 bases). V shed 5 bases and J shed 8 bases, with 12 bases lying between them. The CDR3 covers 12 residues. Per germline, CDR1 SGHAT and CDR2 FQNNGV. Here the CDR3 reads CASSKLDREAFF. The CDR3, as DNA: TGTGCCAGCAGCAAACTCGACAGGGAAGCTTTCTTT.

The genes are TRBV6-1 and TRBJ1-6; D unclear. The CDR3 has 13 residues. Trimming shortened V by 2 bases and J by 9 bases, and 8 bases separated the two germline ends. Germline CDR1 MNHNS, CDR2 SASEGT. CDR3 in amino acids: CASSERLSSPLHF. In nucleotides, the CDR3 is TGTGCCAGCAGTGAACGCCTTTCTTCACCCCTCCACTTT.

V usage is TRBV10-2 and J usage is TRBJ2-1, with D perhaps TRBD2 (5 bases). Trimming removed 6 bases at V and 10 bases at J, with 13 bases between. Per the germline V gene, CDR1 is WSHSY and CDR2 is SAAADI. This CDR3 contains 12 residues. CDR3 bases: TGCGCCAGCAGGTCAAGGAGGAGCGAGCAGTTCTTC. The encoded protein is CASRSRRSEQFF.

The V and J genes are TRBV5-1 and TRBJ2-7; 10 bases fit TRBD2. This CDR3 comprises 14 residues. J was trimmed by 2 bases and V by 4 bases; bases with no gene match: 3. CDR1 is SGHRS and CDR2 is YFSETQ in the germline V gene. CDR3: CASSPLAGAYEQYF. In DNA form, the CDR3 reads TGCGCCAGCAGCCCCCTAGCGGGAGCCTACGAGCAGTACTTC.

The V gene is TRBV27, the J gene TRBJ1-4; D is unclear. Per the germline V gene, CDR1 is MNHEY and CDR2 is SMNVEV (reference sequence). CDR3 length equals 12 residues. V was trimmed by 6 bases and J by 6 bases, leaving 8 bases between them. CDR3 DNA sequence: TGTGCCAGCAGGGCCGAGGATGAAAAACTGTTTTTT. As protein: CASRAEDEKLFF.

Here the CDR3 reads CASTPSGNTDTQYF. The CDR3 DNA is TGTGCCAGCACCCCTAGCGGCAACACAGATACGCAGTATTTT. The chain joins TRBV6-2 or TRBV6-3 to TRBJ2-3; 7 bases are shared with TRBD2. The CDR3 contains 14 residues. The V gene end was trimmed by 7 bases and the J gene end by 2 bases; junction bases not matched to a gene: 6. Germline CDR1 reads MNHEY; CDR2 reads SVGEGT.

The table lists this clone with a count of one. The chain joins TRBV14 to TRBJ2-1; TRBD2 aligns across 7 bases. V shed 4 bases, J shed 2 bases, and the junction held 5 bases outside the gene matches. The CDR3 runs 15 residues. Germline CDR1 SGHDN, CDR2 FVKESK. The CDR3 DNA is TGTGCCAGCAGCCTTCGGGGGGATACCTACAATGAGCAGTTCTTC. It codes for CASSLRGDTYNEQFF. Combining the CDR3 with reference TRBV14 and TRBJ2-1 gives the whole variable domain EAGVTQFPSHSVIEKGQTVTLRCDPISGHDNLYWYRRVMGKEIKFLLHFVKESKQDESGMPNNRFLAERTGGTYSTLKVQPAELEDSGVYFCASSLRGDTYNEQFFGPGTRLTVL.

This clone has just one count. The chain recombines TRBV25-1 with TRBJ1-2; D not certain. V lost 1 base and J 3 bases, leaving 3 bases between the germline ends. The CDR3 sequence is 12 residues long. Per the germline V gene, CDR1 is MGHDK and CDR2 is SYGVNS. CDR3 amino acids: CASSESDYGYTF. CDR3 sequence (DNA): TGTGCCAGCAGTGAATCTGACTATGGCTACACCTTC.

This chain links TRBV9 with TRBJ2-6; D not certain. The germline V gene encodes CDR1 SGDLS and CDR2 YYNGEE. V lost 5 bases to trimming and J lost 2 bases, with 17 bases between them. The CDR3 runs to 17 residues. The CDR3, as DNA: TGTGCCAGCAGTAAAGGATCGCCAAGGGCTGGGGCCAACGTCCTGACTTTC. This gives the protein CASSKGSPRAGANVLTF.

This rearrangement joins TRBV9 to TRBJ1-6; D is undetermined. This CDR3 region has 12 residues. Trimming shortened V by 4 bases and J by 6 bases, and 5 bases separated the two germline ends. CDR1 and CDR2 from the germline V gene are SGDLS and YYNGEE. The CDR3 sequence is CASSTSNSPLHF. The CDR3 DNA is TGTGCCAGCAGCACGAGTAATTCACCCCTCCACTTT.

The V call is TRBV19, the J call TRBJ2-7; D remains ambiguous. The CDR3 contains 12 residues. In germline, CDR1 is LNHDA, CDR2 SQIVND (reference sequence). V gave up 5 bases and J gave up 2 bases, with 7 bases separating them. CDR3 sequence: CASSPVPYEQYF. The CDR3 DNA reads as TGTGCCAGTAGTCCAGTACCCTACGAGCAGTACTTC.

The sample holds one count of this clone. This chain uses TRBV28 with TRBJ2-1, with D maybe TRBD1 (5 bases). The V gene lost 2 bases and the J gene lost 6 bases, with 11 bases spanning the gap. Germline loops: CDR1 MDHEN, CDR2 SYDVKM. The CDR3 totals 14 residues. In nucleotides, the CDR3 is TGTGCCAGCAGTTTAGCAGGGCCCCTCAATGAGCAGTTCTTC. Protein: CASSLAGPLNEQFF.

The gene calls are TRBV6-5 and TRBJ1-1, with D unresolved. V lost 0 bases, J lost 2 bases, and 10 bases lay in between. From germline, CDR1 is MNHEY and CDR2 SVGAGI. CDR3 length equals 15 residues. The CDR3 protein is CASSYSKQSNTEAFF. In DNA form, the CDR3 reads TGTGCCAGCAGTTACTCGAAACAGTCAAACACTGAAGCTTTCTTT.

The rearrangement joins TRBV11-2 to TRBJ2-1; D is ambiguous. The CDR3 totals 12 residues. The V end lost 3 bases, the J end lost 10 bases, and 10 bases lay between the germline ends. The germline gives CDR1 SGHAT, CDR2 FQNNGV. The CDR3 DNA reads TGTGCCAGCAGCTTCCGGAGTGACGAGCAGTTCTTC. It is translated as CASSFRSDEQFF.

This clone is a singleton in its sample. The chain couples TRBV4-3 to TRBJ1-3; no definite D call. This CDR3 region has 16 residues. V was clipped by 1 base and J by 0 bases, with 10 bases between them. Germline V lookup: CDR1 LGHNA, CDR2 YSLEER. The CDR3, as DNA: TGCGCCAGCAGCCAAGGAGCGGATGCCTCTGGAAACACCATATATTTT. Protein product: CASSQGADASGNTIYF.

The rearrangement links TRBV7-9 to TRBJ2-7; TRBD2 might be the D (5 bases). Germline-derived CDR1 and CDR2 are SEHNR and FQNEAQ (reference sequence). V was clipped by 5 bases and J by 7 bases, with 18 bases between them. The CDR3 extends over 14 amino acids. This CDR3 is CASSQVRGTKEQYF. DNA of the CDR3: TGTGCCAGCAGCCAAGTCCGGGGTACTAAGGAGCAGTACTTC.

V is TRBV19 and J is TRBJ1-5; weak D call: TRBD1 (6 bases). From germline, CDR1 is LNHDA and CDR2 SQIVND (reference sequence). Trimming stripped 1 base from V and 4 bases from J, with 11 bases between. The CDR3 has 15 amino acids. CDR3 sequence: CASSIAPQGNQPQHF. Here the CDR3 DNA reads TGTGCCAGTAGTATAGCCCCGCAGGGGAATCAGCCCCAGCATTTT.